The clone carrying this TCR beta chain is labeled large. Its specificity is not known. Using around 15 ng of total RNA, TCR libraries were made with the QIAseq Immune Repertoire TCR panel. TCRdb passed the reads through MiXCR, listing each CDR3 protein once. The sample includes approximately 480 distinct CDR3 sequences, approximately 8% of them seen just once. These data come from a study of circulating CD8 cells and anti-PD-1 response in melanoma. Study-wide results and caveats: Published repertoire comparisons used only baseline and M1 samples from a small cohort with few responders. Clonotype sharing was highest between DPOS and TIGIT subsets. Expanded sorted subsets were checked for tumor reactivity using peptides.

Four subsets defined by PD-1 and/or TIGIT were sorted from live CD3+CD8+TCRalphabeta+ cells. Germline V gene lookup returns CDR1 MNHEY and CDR2 SMNVEV (reference sequence). The CDR3 is 14 residues long. Trimming stripped 5 bases from V and 1 base from J, with 12 bases between. The sample consisted of CD8+ T cells from PBMCs, taken at baseline or after one month of anti-PD-1 therapy (not recorded which). The chain joins TRBV27 to TRBJ2-7; weak D call: TRBD1 (5 bases). This sequence originates from a human donor with melanoma. The CDR3 spells CASSPTVGSYEQYF. CDR3 coding DNA: TGTGCCAGCAGTCCGACAGTGGGATCCTACGAGCAGTACTTC.